The 25 T cell receptor beta chains presented below share a single source sample, sequenced in a study of shared clonotypes between healthy human individuals (dated by TCRdb to about 2020). Library prep was done by the immunoSEQ multiplex PCR assay. TCRdb provides this immuneACCESS table in a form limited to in-frame rearrangements. Some clones are lacking; in checked studies, under half of them reflect an unresolved V gene, and why the rest are absent is not known. The sample profile shows 1.5 million to 2.5 million clones; about 95% of them were found once. Of the sample, around 1% falls within the top ten clones. CD8 naive samples were CD45RO-negative cells positively selected for CCR7, giving a CD45RA+CCR7+ population that excluded TemRA cells. Sequencing input: naive CD8+ T cells sorted from blood. The cell subset or site label on this specimen signifies: CD45RA+CCR7+. All receptors come from a man aged 18 to 30 in good health.

The J gene is TRBJ2-7, the V gene TRBV6-5; D might be TRBD1 (5 bases). The V gene lost 7 bases and the J gene lost 1 base, with 14 bases spanning the gap. CDR3 size: 14 residues. Germline V gene lookup returns CDR1 MNHEY and CDR2 SVGAGI. CDR3 nucleotides: TGTGCCAGCACCCCCAGACAGAGTTCCTACGAGCAGTACTTC. Its translation is CASTPRQSSYEQYF.

This chain uses TRBV4-1 with TRBJ1-4, with D unresolved. The length of the CDR3 is 16 residues. Trimming pared 5 bases from V and 7 bases from J, leaving 20 bases between. CDR1 is MGHRA, CDR2 YSYEKL, per germline. DNA of the CDR3: TGCGCCAGCAGCTCTAGGACCGTTATCAATGGTGAAAAACTGTTTTTT. Amino acid sequence: CASSSRTVINGEKLFF.

This chain connects TRBV6-5 to TRBJ2-2; D gene ambiguous. This CDR3 is built from 13 residues. The germline V gene encodes CDR1 MNHEY and CDR2 SVGAGI. V lost 2 bases and J 7 bases, leaving 8 bases between the germline ends. Written as DNA, the CDR3 is TGTGCCAGCAGTTACCCCAGTGGCGGGGAGCTGTTTTTT. Amino acids: CASSYPSGGELFF.

The chain couples TRBV11-2 to TRBJ2-3, with 9 bases fitting TRBD2. J was trimmed by 4 bases and V by 3 bases; bases with no gene match: 5. CDR1 and CDR2 (germline): SGHAT, FQNNGV. The CDR3 runs 15 residues. The CDR3: CASSFAGGPPDTQYF. CDR3 DNA: TGTGCCAGCAGCTTCGCGGGAGGGCCCCCAGATACGCAGTATTTT. The variable domain in full, completed from reference TRBV11-2 and TRBJ2-3, reads EAGVAQSPRYKIIEKRQSVAFWCNPISGHATLYWYQQILGQGPKLLIQFQNNGVVDDSQLPKDRFSAERLKGVDSTLKIQPAKLEDSAVYLCASSFAGGPPDTQYFGPGTRLTVL.

In the case of this clone: Different DNA sequences within this sample yield the same CDR3. This chain connects TRBV7-2 to TRBJ2-1, with D hard to call. In germline, CDR1 is SGHTA, CDR2 FQGNSA. V gave up 0 bases and J gave up 9 bases, with 6 bases separating them. The CDR3 covers 12 residues. This CDR3 is CASSLAGGEQFF. The CDR3 bases are TGTGCCAGCAGCTTAGCCGGCGGTGAGCAGTTCTTC.

J is TRBJ2-7 and V is TRBV30; no reliable D call. The germline gives CDR1 GTSNPN, CDR2 SVGIG (reference sequence). The CDR3 consists of 12 residues. Trimming stripped 5 bases from V and 0 bases from J, with 8 bases between. Here the CDR3 reads CAWDTTSYEQYF. Here the CDR3 DNA reads TGTGCCTGGGACACTACCTCCTACGAGCAGTACTTC.

The V call is TRBV7-9, the J call TRBJ1-6; D not certain. CDR1 SEHNR and CDR2 FQNEAQ come from the germline V gene (reference sequence). The CDR3 spans 15 residues. Trimming left V 4 bases short and J 7 bases short, with 14 bases between. The CDR3 DNA follows: TGTGCCAGCAGCTCGGACTCCCAGTTCAATTCACCCCTCCACTTT. Its protein product is CASSSDSQFNSPLHF.

This CDR3 reads CASRGPGQVTDTQYF. Written as DNA, the CDR3 is TGTGCCAGCCGCGGACCGGGACAGGTAACAGATACGCAGTATTTT. V gene TRBV16 combines with J gene TRBJ2-3, with 8 nucleotides matching TRBD1. Per the germline V gene, CDR1 is KGHSY and CDR2 is FQNENV. The CDR3 has 15 amino acids. Trimming at V came to 8 bases and at J to 3 bases, leaving 10 bases not matched to a gene.

The V and J genes are TRBV7-8 and TRBJ2-7; 7 nucleotides line up with TRBD1. Unmatched junction bases numbered 8, after V lost 3 bases and J lost 0 bases. The CDR3 length is 16 residues. Germline CDR1 reads SGHVS; CDR2 reads FQNEAQ. The CDR3 loop is CASSFPRDRSSYEQYF. The CDR3 DNA is TGTGCCAGCAGCTTCCCCCGGGACAGAAGCTCCTACGAGCAGTACTTC.

The chain employs TRBV7-9 and TRBJ1-2; D is unclear. This CDR3 has 16 amino acids. Germline V gene data show CDR1 as SEHNR and CDR2 as FQNEAQ (reference sequence). The germline V and J ends were trimmed by 1 base and 4 bases, with 16 bases remaining between them. CDR3 protein: CASSLVREITLYGYTF. CDR3 sequence (DNA): TGTGCCAGCAGCTTAGTCCGGGAAATTACCCTCTATGGCTACACCTTC.

V usage is TRBV2 and J usage is TRBJ2-1, with D possibly TRBD1 on 6 matching bases. Trimming pared 4 bases from V and 0 bases from J, leaving 10 bases between. CDR3 length: 15 amino acids. Germline assignment: CDR1 SNHLY and CDR2 FYNNEI. DNA for the CDR3: TGTGCCAGCAGTGGGGAACAGGGCTCCTACAATGAGCAGTTCTTC. Residues: CASSGEQGSYNEQFF.

This sequence joins TRBV6-4 and TRBJ2-7, with D uncertain. Trimming removed 5 bases from V and 6 bases from J, with 8 bases in between. The CDR3 runs 11 residues. Looked up from germline, CDR1 is MRHNA and CDR2 is SNTAGT. The CDR3 is CASSRVGEQYF. The CDR3 nucleotides read TGTGCCAGCAGTCGGGTAGGCGAGCAGTACTTC.

The chain combines TRBV5-4 with TRBJ2-5; tentatively, D is TRBD1 (5 bases). CDR3 length equals 14 residues. Germline CDR1 and CDR2: SGHNT and YYREEE (reference sequence). Trimming removed 1 base from V and 2 bases from J, with 9 bases in between. The CDR3 sequence is CASSLRGLQETQYF. CDR3 sequence (DNA): TGTGCCAGCAGCTTGAGGGGATTACAAGAGACCCAGTACTTC.

Note on this clone: Other nucleotide sequences from this sample produce the same CDR3. The genes are TRBV2 and TRBJ2-7; a weak D match, TRBD2 (6 bases). The V gene's germline CDR1 is SNHLY and CDR2 FYNNEI. Trimming removed 6 bases from V and 2 bases from J, with 11 bases in between. The CDR3 is 13 residues long. This CDR3 is CASSAGQAYEQYF. In nucleotides, the CDR3 is TGTGCCAGCAGCGCGGGGCAGGCCTACGAGCAGTACTTC.

The V gene is TRBV28, the J gene TRBJ1-1, with D hard to call. Trimming removed 8 bases from V and 1 base from J, with 14 bases in between. Per the germline V gene, CDR1 is MDHEN and CDR2 is SYDVKM. The CDR3 loop spans 14 amino acids. CDR3 sequence (DNA): TGTGCCAGCCATTCGTCTCCGGGGAACACTGAAGCTTTCTTT. It encodes CASHSSPGNTEAFF.

V gene TRBV10-3 combines with J gene TRBJ2-3, with 8 bases identical to TRBD2. CDR1 and CDR2 (germline): ENHRY, SYGVKD. The CDR3 has 14 amino acids. V trimming: 10 bases; J trimming: 4 bases; junction bases outside the gene matches: 10. This CDR3 is CAKPGLGESDTQYF. The CDR3 DNA follows: TGTGCCAAGCCGGGACTAGGGGAATCAGATACGCAGTATTTT.

This clone is a singleton in its sample. V gene TRBV6-5 combines with J gene TRBJ1-1; 8 positions match TRBD1. The CDR3 totals 14 residues. The V gene's germline CDR1 is MNHEY and CDR2 SVGAGI. Trimming at V came to 4 bases and at J to 6 bases, leaving 7 bases not matched to a gene. The CDR3 bases are TGTGCCAGCAGTTCGACAGGGGCCGGGGCTGAAGCTTTCTTT. It codes for CASSSTGAGAEAFF.

The rearrangement joins TRBV6-5 to TRBJ1-1, with unresolved D. CDR1 is MNHEY, CDR2 SVGAGI, per germline. This CDR3 is 16 amino acids long. V gave up 0 bases and J gave up 0 bases, with 11 bases separating them. The CDR3 reads CASSYSIKLLNTEAFF. The CDR3, as DNA: TGTGCCAGCAGTTACTCAATAAAACTACTGAACACTGAAGCTTTCTTT.

The chain carries TRBV4-2 and TRBJ1-6; D gene unclear. The CDR3 consists of 13 residues. The germline V gene encodes CDR1 LGHNA and CDR2 YNFKEQ. Trimming cost V 5 bases and J 13 bases, with 15 bases left between them. CDR3 amino acids: CASSSRRAGPLHF. The CDR3 DNA reads as TGTGCCAGCAGCTCCCGGCGGGCTGGGCCCCTCCACTTT.

This chain uses TRBV2 with TRBJ2-3; tentatively, D is TRBD2 (6 bases). CDR3 length equals 13 residues. Trimming removed 4 bases from V and 5 bases from J, with 10 bases in between. Germline V gene sequence: CDR1 SNHLY, CDR2 FYNNEI. For the CDR3, the DNA is TGTGCCAGCAGTGTGGAGGGGCGAGATACGCAGTATTTT. Protein sequence: CASSVEGRDTQYF.

The V and J genes are TRBV4-1 and TRBJ2-7; D ambiguous. V lost 0 bases and J 6 bases, leaving 9 bases between the germline ends. The CDR3 is 13 amino acids. Germline V gives CDR1 MGHRA, CDR2 YSYEKL. CDR3 loop: CASSQDSGGEQYF. The CDR3 DNA follows: TGCGCCAGCAGCCAAGATTCAGGCGGCGAGCAGTACTTC.

Concerning this clone: Other DNA sequences in this sample translate to the same CDR3. The genes are TRBV10-1 and TRBJ2-1, with 7 nucleotides matching TRBD2. CDR3 length equals 15 residues. Germline CDR1 reads WNHNN; CDR2 reads SYGVQD (reference sequence). After removal of 0 bases from V and 2 bases from J, the junction contained 1 base not matched to a gene. CDR3 in DNA: TGCGCCAGCAGTGAGTCTAGCGGGCCCTACAATGAGCAGTTCTTC. Its protein product is CASSESSGPYNEQFF.

The chain carries TRBV30 and TRBJ2-2, with unresolved D. The CDR3 has 13 residues. Germline-derived CDR1 and CDR2 are GTSNPN and SVGIG (reference sequence). The CDR3 loop reads CASDTQNTGELFF. In nucleotides, the CDR3 is TGTGCGTCCGACACGCAGAACACCGGGGAGCTGTTTTTT.

The chain is built from TRBV5-4 and TRBJ2-5; D remains unclear. CDR3 length: 11 amino acids. Trimming removed 4 bases at V and 5 bases at J, with 6 bases between. The germline V gene encodes CDR1 SGHNT and CDR2 YYREEE (reference sequence). CDR3 residues: CASSPGETQYF. In nucleotides, the CDR3 is TGTGCCAGCAGCCCTGGGGAGACCCAGTACTTC.

The chain carries TRBV7-2 and TRBJ2-7, with 9 bases identical to TRBD1. Per germline, CDR1 SGHTA and CDR2 FQGNSA. The CDR3 loop spans 15 amino acids. V was clipped by 5 bases and J by 2 bases; unmatched bases: 7. The CDR3 region has the DNA TGTGCCAGCAGCACCGGGACAGGGATAACCTACGAGCAGTACTTC. Protein product: CASSTGTGITYEQYF.